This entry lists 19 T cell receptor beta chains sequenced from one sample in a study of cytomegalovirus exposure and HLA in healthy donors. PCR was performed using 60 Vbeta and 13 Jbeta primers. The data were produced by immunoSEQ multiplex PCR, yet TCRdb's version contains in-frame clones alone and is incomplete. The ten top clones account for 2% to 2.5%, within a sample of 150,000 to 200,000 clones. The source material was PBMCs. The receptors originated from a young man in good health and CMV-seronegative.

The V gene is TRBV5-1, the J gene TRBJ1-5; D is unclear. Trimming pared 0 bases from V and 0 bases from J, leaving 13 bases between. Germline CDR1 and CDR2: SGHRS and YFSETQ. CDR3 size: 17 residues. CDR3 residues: CASSLGHGPNSNQPQHF. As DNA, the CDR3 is TGCGCCAGCAGCTTGGGACACGGCCCGAATAGCAATCAGCCCCAGCATTTT.

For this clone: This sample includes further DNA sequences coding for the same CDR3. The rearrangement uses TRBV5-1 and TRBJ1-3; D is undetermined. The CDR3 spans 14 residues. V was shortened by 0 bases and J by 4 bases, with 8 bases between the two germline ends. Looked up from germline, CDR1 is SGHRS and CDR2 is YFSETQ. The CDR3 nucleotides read TGCGCCAGCAGCTTGGGAGATCGAGGAAACACCATATATTTT. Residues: CASSLGDRGNTIYF.

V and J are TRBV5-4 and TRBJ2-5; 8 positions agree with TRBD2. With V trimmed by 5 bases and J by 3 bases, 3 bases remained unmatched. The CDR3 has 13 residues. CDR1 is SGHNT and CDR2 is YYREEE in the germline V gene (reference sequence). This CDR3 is CASRWGLEETQYF. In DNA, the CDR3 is TGTGCCAGCAGATGGGGACTAGAAGAGACCCAGTACTTC.

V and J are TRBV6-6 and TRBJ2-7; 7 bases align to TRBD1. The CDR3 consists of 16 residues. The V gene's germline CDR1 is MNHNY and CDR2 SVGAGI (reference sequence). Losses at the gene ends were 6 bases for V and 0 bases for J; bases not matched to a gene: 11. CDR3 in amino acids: CASSWTEGGGSYEQYF. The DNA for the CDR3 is TGTGCCAGCAGCTGGACAGAAGGGGGCGGCTCCTACGAGCAGTACTTC.

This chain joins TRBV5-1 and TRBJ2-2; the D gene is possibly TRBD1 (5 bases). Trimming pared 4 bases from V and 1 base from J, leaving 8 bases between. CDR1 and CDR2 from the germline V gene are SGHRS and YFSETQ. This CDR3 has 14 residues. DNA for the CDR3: TGCGCCAGCAGCAGAGGACAGAACACCGGGGAGCTGTTTTTT. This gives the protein CASSRGQNTGELFF.

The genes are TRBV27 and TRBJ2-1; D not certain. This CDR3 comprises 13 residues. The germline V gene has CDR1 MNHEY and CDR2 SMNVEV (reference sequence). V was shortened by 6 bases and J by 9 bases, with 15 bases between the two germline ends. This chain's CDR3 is CASSKSPRSEQFF. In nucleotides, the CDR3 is TGTGCCAGCAGCAAAAGTCCGCGGAGTGAGCAGTTCTTC.

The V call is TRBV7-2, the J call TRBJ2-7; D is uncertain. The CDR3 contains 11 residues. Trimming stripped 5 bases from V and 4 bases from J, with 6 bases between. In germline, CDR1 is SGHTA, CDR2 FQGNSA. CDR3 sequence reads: CASSILYEQYF. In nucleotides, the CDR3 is TGTGCCAGCAGCATATTATACGAGCAGTACTTC.

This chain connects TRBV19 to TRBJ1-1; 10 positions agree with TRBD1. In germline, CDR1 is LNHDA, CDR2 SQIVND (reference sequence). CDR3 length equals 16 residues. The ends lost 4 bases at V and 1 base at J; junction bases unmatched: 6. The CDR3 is CASSTPGQGTNTEAFF. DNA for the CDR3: TGTGCCAGTAGTACACCGGGACAGGGGACGAACACTGAAGCTTTCTTT.

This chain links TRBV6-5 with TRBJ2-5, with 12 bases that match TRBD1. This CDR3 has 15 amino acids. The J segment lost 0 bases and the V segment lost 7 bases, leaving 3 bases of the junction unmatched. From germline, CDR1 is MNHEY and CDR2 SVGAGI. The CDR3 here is CASKGQGANQETQYF. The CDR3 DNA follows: TGTGCCAGCAAGGGACAGGGGGCAAACCAAGAGACCCAGTACTTC.

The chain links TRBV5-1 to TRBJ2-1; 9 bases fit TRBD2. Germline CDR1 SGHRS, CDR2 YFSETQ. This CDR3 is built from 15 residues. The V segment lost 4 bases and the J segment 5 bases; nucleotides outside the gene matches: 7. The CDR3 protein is CASSPTGTSNNEQFF. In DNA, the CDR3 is TGCGCCAGCAGCCCCACCGGGACTAGCAACAATGAGCAGTTCTTC.

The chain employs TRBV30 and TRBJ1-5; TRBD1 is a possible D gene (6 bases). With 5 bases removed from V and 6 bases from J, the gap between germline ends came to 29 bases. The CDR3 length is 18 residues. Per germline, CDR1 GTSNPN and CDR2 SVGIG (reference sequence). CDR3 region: CAWPITGTLRGNGQPQHF. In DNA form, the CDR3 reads TGTGCCTGGCCTATAACAGGGACGCTAAGGGGTAATGGTCAGCCCCAGCATTTT.

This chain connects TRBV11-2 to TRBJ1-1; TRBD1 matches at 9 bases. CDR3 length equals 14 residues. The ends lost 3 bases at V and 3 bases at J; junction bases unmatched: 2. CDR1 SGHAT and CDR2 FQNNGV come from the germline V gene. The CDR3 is CASSFTGGYTEAFF. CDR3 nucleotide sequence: TGTGCCAGCAGCTTCACAGGGGGCTACACTGAAGCTTTCTTT.

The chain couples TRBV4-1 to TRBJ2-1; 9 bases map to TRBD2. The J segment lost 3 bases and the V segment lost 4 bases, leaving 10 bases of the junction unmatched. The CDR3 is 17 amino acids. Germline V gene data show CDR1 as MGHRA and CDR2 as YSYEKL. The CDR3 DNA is TGCGCCAGCAGCCGATCGGCTAGCGGGATTCGCTACAATGAGCAGTTCTTC. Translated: CASSRSASGIRYNEQFF.

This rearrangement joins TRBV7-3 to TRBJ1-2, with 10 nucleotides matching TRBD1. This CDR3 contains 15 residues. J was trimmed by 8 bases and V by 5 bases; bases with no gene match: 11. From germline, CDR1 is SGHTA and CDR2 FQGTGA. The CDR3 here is CASSASAGTGEGYTF. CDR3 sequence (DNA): TGTGCCAGCAGCGCATCAGCCGGGACAGGGGAGGGCTACACCTTC.

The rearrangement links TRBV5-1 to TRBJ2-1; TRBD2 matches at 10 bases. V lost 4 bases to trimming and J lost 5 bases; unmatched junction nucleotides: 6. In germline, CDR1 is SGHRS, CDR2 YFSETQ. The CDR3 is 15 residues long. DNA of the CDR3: TGCGCCAGCAGCAATGGACTAGCGGCACACAATGAGCAGTTCTTC. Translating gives CASSNGLAAHNEQFF. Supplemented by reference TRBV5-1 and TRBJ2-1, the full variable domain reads KAGVTQTPRYLIKTRGQQVTLSCSPISGHRSVSWYQQTPGQGLQFLFEYFSETQRNKGNFPGRFSGRQFSNSRSEMNVSTLELGDSALYLCASSNGLAAHNEQFFGPGTRLTVL.

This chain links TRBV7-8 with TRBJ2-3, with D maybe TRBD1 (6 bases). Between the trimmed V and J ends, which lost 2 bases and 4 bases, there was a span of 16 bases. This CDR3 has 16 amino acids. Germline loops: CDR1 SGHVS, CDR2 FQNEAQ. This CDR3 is CASSLWGQSFPDTQYF. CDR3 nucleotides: TGTGCCAGCAGCTTATGGGGGCAGTCTTTCCCAGATACGCAGTATTTT.

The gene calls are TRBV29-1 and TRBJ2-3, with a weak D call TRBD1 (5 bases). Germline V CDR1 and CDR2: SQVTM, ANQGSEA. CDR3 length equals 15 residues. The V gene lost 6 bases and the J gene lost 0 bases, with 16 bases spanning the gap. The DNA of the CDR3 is TGCAGCGTAAAATCAGGGTTTTTTAGCACAGATACGCAGTATTTT. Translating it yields CSVKSGFFSTDTQYF.

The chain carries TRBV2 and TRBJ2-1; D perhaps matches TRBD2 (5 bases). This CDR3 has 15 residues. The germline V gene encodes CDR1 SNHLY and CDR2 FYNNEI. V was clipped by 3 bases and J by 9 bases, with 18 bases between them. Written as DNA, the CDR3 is TGTGCCAGCAGTGAGGGCGGGTCTTTACGGAGTGAGCAGTTCTTC. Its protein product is CASSEGGSLRSEQFF.

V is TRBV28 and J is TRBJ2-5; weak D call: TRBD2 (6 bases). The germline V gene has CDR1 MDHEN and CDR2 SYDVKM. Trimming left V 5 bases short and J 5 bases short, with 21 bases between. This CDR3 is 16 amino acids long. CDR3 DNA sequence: TGTGCCAGCAGTCTCCTGGGCCGATGGGGGAGGGAGACCCAGTACTTC. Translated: CASSLLGRWGRETQYF.